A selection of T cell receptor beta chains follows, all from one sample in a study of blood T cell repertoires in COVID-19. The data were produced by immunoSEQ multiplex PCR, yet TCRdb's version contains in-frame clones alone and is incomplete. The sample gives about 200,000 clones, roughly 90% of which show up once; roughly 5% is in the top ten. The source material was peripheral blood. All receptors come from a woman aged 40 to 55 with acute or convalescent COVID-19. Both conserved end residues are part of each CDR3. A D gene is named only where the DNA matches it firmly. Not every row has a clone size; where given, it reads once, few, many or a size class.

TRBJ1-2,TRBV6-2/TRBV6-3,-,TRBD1,TGTGCCAGCAGTTACGGACAGGGGACTGGCTACACCTTC,CASSYGQGTGYTF
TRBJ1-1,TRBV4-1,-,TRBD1,TGCGCCAGCAGCTTCCAGACAGGGGACACTGAAGCTTTCTTT,CASSFQTGDTEAFF
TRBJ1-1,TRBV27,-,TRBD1,TGTGCCAGCAGTTTATCGACAGGGCAGGGTGAAGCTTTCTTT,CASSLSTGQGEAFF
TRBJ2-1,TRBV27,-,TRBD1,TGTGCCAGCAGTTTACCGGGACAGGGTTACAATGAGCAGTTCTTC,CASSLPGQGYNEQFF
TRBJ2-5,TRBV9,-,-,TGTGCCAGCAGCGTACTCGCGGGACAGTACCAAGAGACCCAGTACTTC,CASSVLAGQYQETQYF
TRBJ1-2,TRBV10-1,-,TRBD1,TGCGCCAGCAGCCAGACAGGGGACTATGGCTACACCTTC,CASSQTGDYGYTF
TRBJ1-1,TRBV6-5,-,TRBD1,TGTGCCAGCACCCGACAGGGGCAATCTGAAGCTTTCTTT,CASTRQGQSEAFF
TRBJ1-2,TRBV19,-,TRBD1,TGTGCCAGTAGTATGGAAGGGACAGGGCCCGATCCGGGTAAATATGGCTACACCTTC,CASSMEGTGPDPGKYGYTF
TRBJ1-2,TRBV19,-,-,TGTGCCAGTAGTATAGGAAGCTCGGGGGGAGGAAGGTATGGCTACACCTTC,CASSIGSSGGGRYGYTF
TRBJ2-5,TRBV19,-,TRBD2,TGTGCCAGTAGTATAGGGTTCGTTGGCGGGGGTGAGACCCAGTACTTC,CASSIGFVGGGETQYF
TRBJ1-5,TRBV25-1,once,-,TGTGCCAGCAGTGAAACTTTATGGGGCCAGCCCCAGCATTTT,CASSETLWGQPQHF
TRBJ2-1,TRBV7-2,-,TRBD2,TGTGCCAGCAGCTTATGGGCGGGGGGCTACAATGAGCAGTTCTTC,CASSLWAGGYNEQFF
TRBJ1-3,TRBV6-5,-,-,TGTGCCAGCAGTTACTCCCAGGCCTACACCATATATTTT,CASSYSQAYTIYF
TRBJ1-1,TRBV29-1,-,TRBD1,TGCAGCGGCCTCTACAGGGGGGTAACCACTGAAGCTTTCTTT,CSGLYRGVTTEAFF
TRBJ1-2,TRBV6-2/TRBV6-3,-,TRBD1,TGTGCCAGCAGTCTACTTCCTGGGACAGGGGCTAACTATGGCTACACCTTC,CASSLLPGTGANYGYTF
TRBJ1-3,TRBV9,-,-,TGTGCCAGCAGCGTAGAAGGGGCATCTGGAAACACCATATATTTT,CASSVEGASGNTIYF
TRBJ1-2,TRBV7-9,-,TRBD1,TGTGCCAGCAGCTTAGCAAAGACAGGGGGTAACTATGGCTACACCTTC,CASSLAKTGGNYGYTF